These 18 T cell receptor beta chains were all obtained from the same sample, sequenced in a study of T cells in Graves' hyperthyroidism and ophthalmopathy. Template material for amplifying TCR beta CDR3 regions consisted of RNA transcripts. TCR CDR3 regions were first amplified by RT-PCR with HTBI primers. TCRdb redid the calling of the multiplex PCR reads with MiXCR, one entry per CDR3 protein. The sample shows approximately 320,000 distinct CDR3 sequences, roughly 15% of them seen only once. Sequencing used blood. These receptors originate from a man aged 25-40 years with Graves' hyperthyroidism.

In its sample, this clonotype was seen many times. Germline is not matched at one junction end, which may reflect a read error. The J gene is TRBJ2-1, the V gene TRBV5-1; TRBD1 aligns across 9 bases. CDR3 length equals 13 residues. CDR1 and CDR2 (germline): SGHRS, YFSETQ. The CDR3 spells CASSLGQGDEQFF. CDR3 coding DNA: TGTGCCAGCAGCTTGGGACAGGGAGATGAGCAGTTCTTC.

This clonotype was seen many times. This sequence joins TRBV6-1 and TRBJ2-2; no clear D. The CDR3 has 13 amino acids. The V end was cut by 10 bases, the J end by 5 bases, with 14 bases between. Germline values: CDR1 MNHNS, CDR2 SASEGT. CDR3 bases: TGTGCCACCGGCCCGACTGGGACCGGGGAGCTGTTTTTT. Protein: CATGPTGTGELFF.

This clonotype turned up a few times. V and J are TRBV11-3 and TRBJ2-2; no clear D gene. Trimming left V 5 bases short and J 5 bases short, with 12 bases between. This CDR3 region has 14 residues. Germline V gene data show CDR1 as SGHNT and CDR2 as YENEEA. As DNA, the CDR3 is TGTGCCAGCAGCCCCTCGGCGCATACCGGGGAGCTGTTTTTT. This translates into CASSPSAHTGELFF.

This clonotype has at least ten counts. The chain employs TRBV7-9 and TRBJ2-1; possible D gene TRBD2, 5 bases. The length of the CDR3 is 15 residues. In germline, CDR1 is SEHNR, CDR2 FQNEAQ (reference sequence). Trimming took off 5 bases at V and 3 bases at J, with 14 bases between the two ends. The CDR3 loop reads CASSNDERIYNEQFF. The DNA for the CDR3 is TGTGCCAGCAGCAATGACGAGCGGATCTACAATGAGCAGTTCTTC.

This clonotype was recorded many times. The chain recombines TRBV3-1 with TRBJ2-4, with D perhaps TRBD1 or TRBD2 (6 bases each). The V end lost 1 base, the J end lost 2 bases, and 9 bases lay between the germline ends. The CDR3 loop spans 15 amino acids. Germline loops: CDR1 LGHDT, CDR2 YNNKEL (reference sequence). The CDR3 is CASSQGRGPKNIQYF. In nucleotides, the CDR3 is TGTGCCAGCAGCCAAGGTCGGGGGCCCAAAAACATTCAGTACTTC.

The chain is built from TRBV20-1 and TRBJ2-3, with 8 bases lining up with TRBD1. CDR3 length: 14 amino acids. The junction had 6 bases not matched to a gene; V was cut back by 6 bases and J by 1 base. CDR1 and CDR2 (germline): DFQATT, SNEGSKA (reference sequence). The DNA for the CDR3 is TGCAGTGCCTCAGGGGGCGCGGGCACAGATACGCAGTATTTT. This sequence encodes CSASGGAGTDTQYF.

This clonotype was detected ten times or more. The chain recombines TRBV12-3 or TRBV12-4 with TRBJ1-1; no reliable D call. Trimming shortened V by 1 base and J by 10 bases, and 16 bases separated the two germline ends. This CDR3 spans 14 amino acids. CDR3 protein: CASSLDIGSIGAFF. The CDR3 bases are TGTGCCAGCAGTTTAGATATAGGTAGTATAGGAGCTTTCTTT.

The chain carries TRBV20-1 and TRBJ2-3, with 7 bases identical to TRBD1. This CDR3 has 14 residues. Trimming took 6 bases from V and 2 from J; bases not matched to a gene: 8. From germline, CDR1 is DFQATT and CDR2 SNEGSKA (reference sequence). CDR3 DNA sequence: TGCAGTGCCGACACCCAGGGGGTCACAGATACGCAGTATTTT. It encodes CSADTQGVTDTQYF.

This clonotype was found many times. The CDR3 is CASSEGSEDRWGTDTQYF. The DNA for the CDR3 is TGTGCCAGCAGTGAAGGAAGCGAGGACAGGTGGGGCACAGATACGCAGTATTTT. The chain employs TRBV6-1 and TRBJ2-3; TRBD1 aligns across 7 bases. J gave up 1 base and V 1 base, and 11 bases lay outside the gene matches. The CDR3 is 18 residues long. From germline, CDR1 is MNHNS and CDR2 SASEGT.

Of note for this clonotype: A much larger clone lies one base from this, so it may be a read error. The J gene is TRBJ2-1, the V gene TRBV27, with 10 bases identical to TRBD2. The CDR3 has 16 residues. Germline V CDR1 and CDR2: MNHEY, SMNVEV (reference sequence). DNA for the CDR3: TGTGCCAGCAGTTCTATAGCGGGAGGCCCCTACAATGAGCAGCTCTTC. As protein: CASSSIAGGPYNEQLF.

The CDR3 nucleotides are TGCAGTGCTAGTGGAGCGCTGAGCTCCTACGAGCAGTACTTC. Amino acids: CSASGALSSYEQYF. V usage is TRBV20-1 and J usage is TRBJ2-7; D call uncertain. Trimming took off 3 bases at V and 0 bases at J, with 12 bases between the two ends. CDR3 length: 14 residues. Germline values: CDR1 DFQATT, CDR2 SNEGSKA (reference sequence).

This CDR3 is CASSESNRAGRWSEQFF. The CDR3 DNA reads TGCGCCAGCAGTGAGTCTAACCGGGCAGGGAGGTGGAGTGAGCAGTTCTTC. This chain joins TRBV10-1 and TRBJ2-1, with a tentative D call TRBD2 (6 bases). This CDR3 has 17 amino acids. V lost 0 bases to trimming and J lost 9 bases, with 21 bases between them. From germline, CDR1 is WNHNN and CDR2 SYGVQD (reference sequence).

The chain uses TRBV13 and TRBJ2-3; D perhaps matches TRBD1 (5 bases). Trimming pared 3 bases from V and 4 bases from J, leaving 11 bases between. Germline loops: CDR1 PRHDT, CDR2 FYEKMQ (reference sequence). The CDR3 consists of 14 residues. DNA of the CDR3: TGTGCCAGCAGCTTTTCAGGGTACGCAGATACGCAGTATTTT. This encodes CASSFSGYADTQYF.

J is TRBJ2-3 and V is TRBV30; D is undetermined. V was cut by 2 bases and J by 5 bases, with 17 bases left in between. The CDR3 sequence is 15 residues long. Germline V CDR1 and CDR2: GTSNPN, SVGIG (reference sequence). The CDR3 here is CAWSNPGLVLDTQYF. The CDR3, as DNA: TGTGCCTGGAGTAACCCAGGATTGGTGTTAGATACGCAGTATTTT.

This clonotype occurred many times. The rearrangement uses TRBV30 and TRBJ2-1; D might be TRBD1 (6 bases). Germline V gene lookup returns CDR1 GTSNPN and CDR2 SVGIG (reference sequence). Trimming cost V 0 bases and J 13 bases, with 19 bases left between them. The CDR3 consists of 14 residues. The CDR3 reads CAWSVGGQGLSQFF. The CDR3 nucleotides are TGTGCCTGGAGTGTTGGCGGCCAGGGGCTTTCTCAGTTCTTC. Full variable domain (rest looked up from reference TRBV30 and TRBJ2-1): SQTIHQWPATLVQPVGSPLSLECTVEGTSNPNLYWYRQAAGRGLQLLFYSVGIGQISSEVPQNLSASRPQDRQFILSSKKLLLSDSGFYLCAWSVGGQGLSQFFGPGTRLTVL.

This clonotype has a handful of counts. The chain carries TRBV6-1 and TRBJ1-6; 10 bases line up with TRBD1. Per the germline V gene, CDR1 is MNHNS and CDR2 is SASEGT. The ends lost 6 bases at V and 5 bases at J; junction bases unmatched: 7. The CDR3 contains 16 residues. CDR3: CASRTGQGWDNSPLHF. CDR3 in DNA: TGTGCCAGCAGGACGGGACAGGGGTGGGATAATTCACCCCTCCACTTT.

This clonotype was recorded many times. The rearrangement uses TRBV28 and TRBJ1-1; 7 bases match TRBD1. This CDR3 has 13 residues. The germline V gene has CDR1 MDHEN and CDR2 SYDVKM. Trimming removed 7 bases from V and 4 bases from J; junction bases left unmatched: 6. The CDR3 coding sequence is TGTGCCAGCACCGGACAGGCGGTCACTGAAGCTTTCTTT. Its translation: CASTGQAVTEAFF.

This clonotype occurred a few times. The chain carries TRBV20-1 and TRBJ2-5; 9 nucleotides agree with TRBD1. Looked up from germline, CDR1 is DFQATT and CDR2 is SNEGSKA (reference sequence). Unmatched junction bases numbered 3, after V lost 3 bases and J lost 7 bases. This CDR3 has 12 residues. The CDR3 coding sequence is TGCAGTGCTAGGACAGGGGGAGGGACCCAGTACTTC. Translated: CSARTGGGTQYF.